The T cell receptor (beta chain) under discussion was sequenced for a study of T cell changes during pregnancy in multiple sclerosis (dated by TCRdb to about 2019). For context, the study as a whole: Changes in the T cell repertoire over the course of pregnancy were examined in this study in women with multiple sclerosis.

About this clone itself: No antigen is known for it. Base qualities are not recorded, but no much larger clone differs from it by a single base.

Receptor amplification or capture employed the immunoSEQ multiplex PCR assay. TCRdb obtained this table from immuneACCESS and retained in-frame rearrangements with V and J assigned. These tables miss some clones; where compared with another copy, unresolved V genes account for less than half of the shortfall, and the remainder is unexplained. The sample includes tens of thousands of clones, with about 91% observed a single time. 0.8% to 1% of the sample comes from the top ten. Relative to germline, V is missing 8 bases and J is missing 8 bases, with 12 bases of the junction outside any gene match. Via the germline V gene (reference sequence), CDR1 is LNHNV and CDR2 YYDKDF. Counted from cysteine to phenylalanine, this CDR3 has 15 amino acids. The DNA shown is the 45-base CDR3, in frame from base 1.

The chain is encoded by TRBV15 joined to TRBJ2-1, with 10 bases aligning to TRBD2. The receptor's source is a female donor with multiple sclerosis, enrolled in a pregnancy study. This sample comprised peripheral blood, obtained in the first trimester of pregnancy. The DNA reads TGTGCCACCCTCCCGGGGCCTAGCGGGGGCCATGAGCAGTTCTTC. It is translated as CATLPGPSGGHEQFF. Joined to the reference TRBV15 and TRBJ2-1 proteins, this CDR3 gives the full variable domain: DAMVIQNPRYQVTQFGKPVTLSCSQTLNHNVMYWYQQKSSQAPKLLFHYYDKDFNNEADTPDNFQSRRPNTSFCFLDIRSPGLGDTAMYLCATLPGPSGGHEQFFGPGTRLTVL.